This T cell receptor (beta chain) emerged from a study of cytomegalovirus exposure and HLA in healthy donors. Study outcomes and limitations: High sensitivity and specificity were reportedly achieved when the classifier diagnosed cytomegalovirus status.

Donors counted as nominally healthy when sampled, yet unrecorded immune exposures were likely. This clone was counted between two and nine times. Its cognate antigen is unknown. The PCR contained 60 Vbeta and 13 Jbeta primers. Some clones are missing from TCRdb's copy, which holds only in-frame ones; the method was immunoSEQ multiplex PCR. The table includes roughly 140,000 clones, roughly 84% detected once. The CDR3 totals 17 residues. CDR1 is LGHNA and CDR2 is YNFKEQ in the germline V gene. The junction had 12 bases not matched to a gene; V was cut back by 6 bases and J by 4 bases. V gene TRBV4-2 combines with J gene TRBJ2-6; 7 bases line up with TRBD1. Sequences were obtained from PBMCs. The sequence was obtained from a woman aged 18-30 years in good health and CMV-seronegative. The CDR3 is CASSRDSQMFGANVLTF. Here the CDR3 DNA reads TGTGCCAGCAGTCGGGACAGCCAGATGTTCGGGGCCAACGTCCTGACTTTC.